The rows below give T cell receptor beta chains drawn from one sample of a study of technical replicates of blood from several donors. Here immunoSEQ multiplex PCR was the method, and the copy in TCRdb shows in-frame clones only, minus some. The sample yields roughly 71,000 clones, just under 97% seen once. Sample: T cells isolated from PBMCs. These receptors were taken from a human donor in good health. CDR3s include the opening cysteine and the closing phenylalanine or tryptophan. A D gene is named only where the DNA matches it firmly. Part of the rows lack a size; the others show once, few, many or a class for expanded clones.

clone size: NA
J gene: TRBJ1-1
D gene: NA
V gene: TRBV19
CDR3 protein: CARLLSVWQGDTEAFF
CDR3 DNA: TGTGCCAGGTTACTATCGGTTTGGCAGGGTGACACTGAAGCTTTCTTT

clone size: NA
J gene: TRBJ2-7
D gene: NA
V gene: TRBV5-1
CDR3 protein: CASSLGAAYEQYF
CDR3 DNA: TGCGCCAGCAGCTTGGGGGCAGCCTACGAGCAGTACTTC

clone size: NA
J gene: TRBJ2-7
D gene: TRBD2
V gene: TRBV5-4
CDR3 protein: CASSLSRWTSGGKGKQYF
CDR3 DNA: TGTGCCAGCAGCTTGTCACGGTGGACTAGCGGGGGAAAGGGAAAGCAGTACTTC

clone size: NA
J gene: TRBJ2-5
D gene: TRBD1
V gene: TRBV7-9
CDR3 protein: CASQKRDSRQETQYF
CDR3 DNA: TGTGCCAGCCAGAAAAGGGACAGTAGACAAGAGACCCAGTACTTC

clone size: NA
J gene: TRBJ2-5
D gene: TRBD2
V gene: TRBV5-1
CDR3 protein: CASSLILTSGSGETQYF
CDR3 DNA: TGCGCCAGCAGCTTGATTCTGACTAGCGGGAGCGGGGAGACCCAGTACTTC

clone size: NA
J gene: TRBJ2-6
D gene: NA
V gene: TRBV5-4
CDR3 protein: CASTGQLRFSGANVLTF
CDR3 DNA: TGTGCCAGCACCGGACAGTTAAGGTTCTCTGGGGCCAACGTCCTGACTTTC

clone size: NA
J gene: TRBJ1-1
D gene: NA
V gene: TRBV29-1
CDR3 protein: CGGRADTEAFF
CDR3 DNA: TGCGGTGGCAGGGCTGACACTGAAGCTTTCTTT

clone size: NA
J gene: TRBJ2-7
D gene: TRBD1
V gene: TRBV5-8
CDR3 protein: CASSWGQGGDEQYF
CDR3 DNA: TGTGCCAGCAGCTGGGGACAGGGAGGCGACGAGCAGTACTTC

clone size: NA
J gene: TRBJ1-5
D gene: TRBD1
V gene: TRBV19
CDR3 protein: CASSPQGAEMLDQPQHF
CDR3 DNA: TGTGCCAGTAGTCCACAGGGGGCAGAGATGCTTGATCAGCCCCAGCATTTT

clone size: NA
J gene: TRBJ2-1
D gene: TRBD2
V gene: TRBV5-1
CDR3 protein: CASSLATSGANEQFF
CDR3 DNA: TGCGCCAGCAGCTTGGCGACTAGCGGGGCCAATGAGCAGTTCTTC

clone size: NA
J gene: TRBJ2-7
D gene: NA
V gene: TRBV5-4
CDR3 protein: CASSLGGGFYEQYF
CDR3 DNA: TGTGCCAGCAGCTTGGGTGGAGGGTTCTACGAGCAGTACTTC

clone size: NA
J gene: TRBJ1-2
D gene: NA
V gene: TRBV5-4
CDR3 protein: CASSFFGDIYGYTF
CDR3 DNA: TGTGCCAGCAGCTTCTTCGGGGACATCTATGGCTACACCTTC

clone size: NA
J gene: TRBJ2-7
D gene: NA
V gene: TRBV5-1
CDR3 protein: CASTSGDGTYEQYF
CDR3 DNA: TGCGCCAGCACTTCGGGGGACGGGACCTACGAGCAGTACTTC

clone size: NA
J gene: TRBJ2-2
D gene: NA
V gene: TRBV2
CDR3 protein: CASTYTGELFF
CDR3 DNA: TGTGCCAGCACCTACACCGGGGAGCTGTTTTTT

clone size: NA
J gene: TRBJ2-1
D gene: NA
V gene: TRBV28
CDR3 protein: CASSLTTIAYNEQFF
CDR3 DNA: TGTGCCAGCAGTTTAACAACTATCGCCTACAATGAGCAGTTCTTC

clone size: NA
J gene: TRBJ2-3
D gene: NA
V gene: TRBV29-1
CDR3 protein: CSVEGGTADTQYF
CDR3 DNA: TGCAGCGTTGAAGGGGGCACCGCAGATACGCAGTATTTT

clone size: NA
J gene: TRBJ1-5
D gene: TRBD1
V gene: TRBV15
CDR3 protein: CATSRDGGTGGNQPQHF
CDR3 DNA: TGTGCCACCAGCAGAGATGGTGGGACAGGGGGGAATCAGCCCCAGCATTTT

clone size: NA
J gene: TRBJ2-2
D gene: NA
V gene: TRBV7-9
CDR3 protein: CASSLLGLDTGELFF
CDR3 DNA: TGTGCCAGCAGCTTACTGGGACTGGACACCGGGGAGCTGTTTTTT

clone size: NA
J gene: TRBJ2-5
D gene: TRBD2
V gene: TRBV7-9
CDR3 protein: CASRDTSVSQLRETQYF
CDR3 DNA: TGTGCCAGCAGAGATACTAGCGTATCCCAGTTAAGGGAGACCCAGTACTTC

clone size: NA
J gene: TRBJ2-7
D gene: NA
V gene: TRBV6-5
CDR3 protein: CASRLRQEPYEQYF
CDR3 DNA: TGTGCCAGCAGACTACGACAGGAGCCCTACGAGCAGTACTTC

clone size: NA
J gene: TRBJ2-7
D gene: TRBD2
V gene: TRBV10-3
CDR3 protein: CAISELAGGISYEQYF
CDR3 DNA: TGTGCCATCAGTGAGTTAGCGGGGGGCATATCCTACGAGCAGTACTTC

clone size: NA
J gene: TRBJ1-5
D gene: TRBD1
V gene: TRBV28
CDR3 protein: CASSSSPGTDNQPQHF
CDR3 DNA: TGTGCCAGCAGTTCCTCCCCCGGGACAGACAATCAGCCCCAGCATTTT

clone size: NA
J gene: TRBJ2-2
D gene: TRBD1
V gene: TRBV7-7
CDR3 protein: CASSPGTGVPLERELFF
CDR3 DNA: TGTGCCAGCAGCCCCGGGACAGGGGTCCCCTTAGAGCGGGAGCTGTTTTTT

clone size: NA
J gene: TRBJ1-1
D gene: NA
V gene: TRBV5-4
CDR3 protein: CASTQGLEAFF
CDR3 DNA: TGTGCCAGCACCCAGGGGCTAGAAGCTTTCTTT

clone size: NA
J gene: TRBJ1-5
D gene: NA
V gene: TRBV15
CDR3 protein: CATSGTFSGPPMVPQHF
CDR3 DNA: TGTGCCACCAGCGGAACTTTTAGCGGGCCCCCAATGGTGCCCCAGCATTTT

clone size: NA
J gene: TRBJ2-1
D gene: TRBD2
V gene: TRBV2
CDR3 protein: CASRTGTSPYNEQFF
CDR3 DNA: TGTGCCAGCAGAACCGGGACTAGTCCCTACAATGAGCAGTTCTTC

clone size: NA
J gene: TRBJ1-5
D gene: TRBD1
V gene: TRBV7-2
CDR3 protein: CASSWTGAGQPQHF
CDR3 DNA: TGTGCCAGCAGCTGGACAGGGGCTGGGCAGCCCCAGCATTTT

clone size: NA
J gene: TRBJ1-5
D gene: NA
V gene: TRBV6-5
CDR3 protein: CASSFLGQLNQPQHF
CDR3 DNA: TGTGCCAGCAGTTTCCTCGGACAGCTCAATCAGCCCCAGCATTTT

clone size: NA
J gene: TRBJ2-1
D gene: NA
V gene: TRBV30
CDR3 protein: CAWSRTAGEQFF
CDR3 DNA: TGTGCCTGGAGTAGGACGGCGGGGGAGCAGTTCTTC

clone size: NA
J gene: TRBJ2-1
D gene: NA
V gene: TRBV5-1
CDR3 protein: CASSLTTGLGIYNEQFF
CDR3 DNA: TGCGCCAGCAGCCTTACTACAGGGTTGGGGATCTACAATGAGCAGTTCTTC

clone size: once
J gene: TRBJ2-6
D gene: NA
V gene: TRBV10-1
CDR3 protein: CASSESGTGANVLTF
CDR3 DNA: TGCGCCAGCAGTGAGTCCGGGACTGGGGCCAACGTCCTGACTTTC

clone size: NA
J gene: TRBJ2-7
D gene: NA
V gene: TRBV4-1
CDR3 protein: CASSPKRGYEQYF
CDR3 DNA: TGCGCCAGCAGCCCTAAGCGTGGTTACGAGCAGTACTTC

clone size: NA
J gene: TRBJ2-1
D gene: NA
V gene: TRBV28
CDR3 protein: CASSSPGSYNEQFF
CDR3 DNA: TGTGCCAGCAGTTCCCCGGGCTCCTACAATGAGCAGTTCTTC

clone size: NA
J gene: TRBJ1-1
D gene: NA
V gene: TRBV19
CDR3 protein: CASTPMGGGAFF
CDR3 DNA: TGTGCCAGTACTCCCATGGGAGGCGGCGCTTTCTTT

clone size: NA
J gene: TRBJ2-7
D gene: TRBD2
V gene: TRBV4-1
CDR3 protein: CASSQGLAGPTYEQYF
CDR3 DNA: TGCGCCAGCAGCCAAGGACTAGCGGGGCCGACCTACGAGCAGTACTTC

clone size: NA
J gene: TRBJ2-3
D gene: NA
V gene: TRBV7-9
CDR3 protein: CASSLGLQGMDTQYF
CDR3 DNA: TGTGCCAGCAGTTTGGGTTTGCAGGGAATGGATACGCAGTATTTT

clone size: NA
J gene: TRBJ2-3
D gene: TRBD2
V gene: TRBV5-1
CDR3 protein: CASSLALAGGLVGTDTQYF
CDR3 DNA: TGCGCCAGCAGCTTGGCCCTAGCGGGGGGCCTCGTTGGCACAGATACGCAGTATTTT

clone size: NA
J gene: TRBJ1-1
D gene: NA
V gene: TRBV15
CDR3 protein: CATSRGGVENTEAFF
CDR3 DNA: TGTGCCACCAGCAGGGGGGGGGTCGAGAACACTGAAGCTTTCTTT

clone size: NA
J gene: TRBJ2-1
D gene: TRBD2
V gene: TRBV5-8
CDR3 protein: CASSRASSGYYNEQFF
CDR3 DNA: TGTGCCAGCAGCCGTGCGTCTAGCGGGTATTACAATGAGCAGTTCTTC

clone size: NA
J gene: TRBJ2-5
D gene: TRBD1
V gene: TRBV27
CDR3 protein: CASSTGGPEETQYF
CDR3 DNA: TGTGCCAGCAGTACAGGGGGCCCCGAAGAGACCCAGTACTTC

clone size: NA
J gene: TRBJ2-7
D gene: NA
V gene: TRBV6-1
CDR3 protein: CASRVQAYEQYF
CDR3 DNA: TGTGCCAGCAGGGTACAGGCCTACGAGCAGTACTTC

clone size: NA
J gene: TRBJ2-5
D gene: NA
V gene: TRBV11-1
CDR3 protein: CASSLSIRETQYF
CDR3 DNA: TGTGCCAGCAGCTTAAGTATCCGGGAGACCCAGTACTTC

clone size: NA
J gene: TRBJ2-1
D gene: TRBD2
V gene: TRBV12-5
CDR3 protein: CASGLIGTSGHPYNEQFF
CDR3 DNA: TGTGCTAGTGGTTTGATCGGGACTAGCGGGCACCCCTACAATGAGCAGTTCTTC

clone size: NA
J gene: TRBJ1-2
D gene: NA
V gene: TRBV9
CDR3 protein: CASSAGANYGYTF
CDR3 DNA: TGTGCCAGCAGCGCAGGGGCTAACTATGGCTACACCTTC

clone size: NA
J gene: TRBJ1-1
D gene: NA
V gene: TRBV5-1
CDR3 protein: CASSWGGPSGVTEAFF
CDR3 DNA: TGCGCCAGCAGCTGGGGGGGGCCTTCCGGGGTTACTGAAGCTTTCTTT

clone size: NA
J gene: TRBJ2-3
D gene: TRBD2
V gene: TRBV11-3
CDR3 protein: CASSLVSGGRTDTQYF
CDR3 DNA: TGTGCCAGCAGCTTAGTGAGCGGGGGACGCACAGATACGCAGTATTTT

clone size: NA
J gene: TRBJ2-5
D gene: TRBD2
V gene: TRBV2
CDR3 protein: CASMASGSWAGEETQYF
CDR3 DNA: TGTGCCAGCATGGCTAGCGGGAGTTGGGCCGGGGAAGAGACCCAGTACTTC

clone size: once
J gene: TRBJ1-3
D gene: TRBD1
V gene: TRBV10-3
CDR3 protein: CAISRGVTIYF
CDR3 DNA: TGTGCCATCAGCAGGGGGGTCACCATATATTTT

clone size: NA
J gene: TRBJ1-1
D gene: TRBD1
V gene: TRBV29-1
CDR3 protein: CSASTGLRGGFF
CDR3 DNA: TGCAGCGCCTCGACAGGGCTGCGGGGTGGTTTCTTT

clone size: NA
J gene: TRBJ2-1
D gene: TRBD2
V gene: TRBV5-1
CDR3 protein: CASSLEGLEFSFVFF
CDR3 DNA: TGCGCCAGCAGCTTGGAGGGACTAGAATTTTCGTTTGTGTTCTTC

clone size: NA
J gene: TRBJ1-2
D gene: TRBD1
V gene: TRBV9
CDR3 protein: CASSVGQGGYTF
CDR3 DNA: TGTGCCAGCAGCGTTGGACAGGGTGGCTACACCTTC

clone size: NA
J gene: TRBJ2-4
D gene: NA
V gene: TRBV7-9
CDR3 protein: CASSLDSAPKNIQYF
CDR3 DNA: TGTGCCAGCAGCCTCGACAGCGCGCCCAAAAACATTCAGTACTTC

clone size: NA
J gene: TRBJ2-7
D gene: TRBD1
V gene: TRBV15
CDR3 protein: CATSRAGQGYEQYF
CDR3 DNA: TGTGCCACCAGCAGAGCGGGACAGGGTTACGAGCAGTACTTC

clone size: NA
J gene: TRBJ2-1
D gene: TRBD1
V gene: TRBV5-5
CDR3 protein: CASSPRDSSYNEQFF
CDR3 DNA: TGTGCCAGCAGCCCTAGGGACAGCTCCTACAATGAGCAGTTCTTC

clone size: once
J gene: TRBJ1-1
D gene: NA
V gene: TRBV28
CDR3 protein: CASRPNGRGITEAFF
CDR3 DNA: TGTGCCAGCAGGCCGAACGGGAGGGGGATAACTGAAGCTTTCTTT

clone size: NA
J gene: TRBJ1-5
D gene: NA
V gene: TRBV6-5
CDR3 protein: CASTTGSNQPQHF
CDR3 DNA: TGTGCCAGCACAACAGGAAGCAATCAGCCCCAGCATTTT

clone size: NA
J gene: TRBJ2-5
D gene: TRBD1
V gene: TRBV11-3
CDR3 protein: CASSPLGQGGQETQYF
CDR3 DNA: TGTGCCAGCAGCCCCCTGGGACAGGGAGGACAAGAGACCCAGTACTTC

clone size: NA
J gene: TRBJ1-2
D gene: NA
V gene: TRBV10-3
CDR3 protein: CAISESGNDYGYTF
CDR3 DNA: TGTGCCATCAGTGAGTCCGGGAACGATTATGGCTACACCTTC